One and the same sample provided the 4 T cell receptor beta chains below, sequenced in a study of T cell repertoires in cytomegalovirus infection. A single record per CDR3 protein comes from TCRdb applying MiXCR to the reads. The top ten hold about 10% of the sample, which has about 460,000 distinct CDR3 sequences, 10% to 12% seen once. Material for sequencing was PBMCs. The receptors derive from a human donor in good health (CMV status not recorded). Some clones in this sample may be carry-over from other donors' samples.

This clonotype was seen ten or more times. This sequence joins TRBV2 and TRBJ2-1, with D maybe TRBD2 (5 bases). V gave up 1 base and J gave up 2 bases, with 6 bases separating them. This CDR3 comprises 14 residues. CDR1 and CDR2 (germline): SNHLY, FYNNEI. CDR3 coding DNA: TGTGCCAGCAGTGAAGAACTAGCCTACAATGAGCAGTTCTTC. Translating gives CASSEELAYNEQFF.

Many counts were recorded for this clonotype. V and J are TRBV10-3 and TRBJ1-1; possible D gene TRBD1, 6 bases. Trimming took 10 bases from V and 5 from J, leaving 20 bases between them. Germline V gene lookup returns CDR1 ENHRY and CDR2 SYGVKD. This CDR3 has 14 amino acids. The DNA of the CDR3 is TGTGCCACTCAAAAGGGGGGCGCGAGAACTGAAGCTTTCTTT. Translation: CATQKGGARTEAFF.

This clonotype was recorded at least ten times. The CDR3, as DNA: TGCAGTGCTAAGATCAGGGCCGGGGAGCTGTTTTTT. Protein: CSAKIRAGELFF. V and J are TRBV20-1 and TRBJ2-2, with D possibly matching TRBD1 (5 bases). The CDR3 sequence is 12 residues long. Germline V gene data show CDR1 as DFQATT and CDR2 as SNEGSKA (reference sequence). V was shortened by 4 bases and J by 6 bases, with 9 bases between the two germline ends.

This clonotype was seen at least ten times. V is TRBV19 and J is TRBJ1-5, with a weak D call TRBD1 (6 bases). Trimming pared 8 bases from V and 4 bases from J, leaving 9 bases between. Per the germline V gene, CDR1 is LNHDA and CDR2 is SQIVND (reference sequence). This CDR3 spans 12 amino acids. The CDR3 protein is CASQGQNQPQHF. DNA for the CDR3: TGTGCCAGTCAGGGGCAGAATCAGCCCCAGCATTTT.